This TCR beta chain is from a study of blood T cell repertoires in COVID-19. Study-wide background: The United States, Italy and Spain were the sources of the acute and convalescent COVID-19 samples. Sample material is recorded as cDNA or gDNA derived from T cells, B-cell-depleted T cells, or PBMCs.

In the original processing: Amplified reference gene primers provided the basis for estimating nucleated cell counts. Clones were sequenced by immunoSEQ multiplex PCR, and TCRdb holds only the in-frame ones, with some missing. Clone size and the V and J calls come from that table; the DNA yielded D and trimming. This table has fewer than 250,000 clones, 82% appearing once. V was pared by 7 bases and J by 6 bases, with 5 bases of the junction left unmatched. The germline CDR1 and CDR2 sequences are ENHRY and SYGVKD. The CDR3 spans 13 residues. Source material: peripheral blood. The chain has TRBV10-3 and TRBJ2-1, with 8 bases lining up with TRBD1. This receptor was taken from a woman in her 70s with acute or convalescent COVID-19. The CDR3 region is CAINEDRGNEQFF. CDR3 sequence (DNA): TGTGCCATCAACGAAGACAGGGGCAATGAGCAGTTCTTC.